Each of the 21 T cell receptor beta chains below was sequenced from the same sample in a study of blood T cell repertoires in COVID-19 (dated by TCRdb to between 2020 and 2021). Libraries were constructed by the immunoSEQ multiplex PCR assay. TCRdb re-hosts the immuneACCESS table, in-frame sequences only. Its copies lack some clones; in the studies checked, an unresolved V gene accounts for under half of them, and the cause for the rest is not known. Present in this sample are some 250,000 clones, under 90% of which were seen just once. The top ten constitute roughly 15% of the sample. The sequencing sample was made of PBMCs or T cells enriched from blood (not recorded which). These receptor sequences come from a man younger than 35 who had recovered from COVID-19.

The chain recombines TRBV13 with TRBJ2-3; tentative D call: TRBD1 (6 bases). V lost 2 bases to trimming and J lost 0 bases, with 6 bases between them. The germline CDR1 and CDR2 sequences are PRHDT and FYEKMQ (reference sequence). The length of the CDR3 is 14 residues. The CDR3 is CASSLRGSTDTQYF. In nucleotides, the CDR3 is TGTGCCAGCAGCTTAAGGGGGAGCACAGATACGCAGTATTTT.

The chain recombines TRBV24-1 with TRBJ2-2, with TRBD1 identical over 8 bases. This CDR3 contains 17 residues. Germline lookup yields CDR1 KGHDR and CDR2 SFDVKD. V trimming: 4 bases; J trimming: 1 base; junction bases outside the gene matches: 7. DNA for the CDR3: TGTGCCACCAGTGACCCCGGCAGGGGGCTGAACACCGGGGAGCTGTTTTTT. It is translated as CATSDPGRGLNTGELFF.

This clone was picked up a small number of times. Other DNA variants within this sample encode the same CDR3. This chain uses TRBV15 with TRBJ1-5; 7 bases fit TRBD1. Germline V gene data show CDR1 as LNHNV and CDR2 as YYDKDF (reference sequence). Trimming cost V 1 base and J 4 bases; bases outside gene matches: 4. The CDR3 runs to 15 residues. The chain's CDR3 is CATSRGTGENQPQHF. The CDR3 bases are TGTGCCACCAGCAGAGGTACAGGGGAAAATCAGCCCCAGCATTTT.

In its sample, this clone was seen once. This rearrangement joins TRBV7-9 to TRBJ2-2; 16 bases line up with TRBD2. The germline V gene has CDR1 SEHNR and CDR2 FQNEAQ (reference sequence). Losses at the gene ends were 7 bases for V and 4 bases for J; bases not matched to a gene: 9. The CDR3 runs to 18 residues. CDR3 sequence: CASTFSGLAGGLTGELFF. CDR3 DNA: TGTGCCAGCACGTTTTCGGGACTAGCGGGAGGGCTCACCGGGGAGCTGTTTTTT.

This sequence joins TRBV28 and TRBJ1-1; D gene uncertain. The CDR3 sequence is 15 residues long. V lost 5 bases and J 0 bases, leaving 13 bases between the germline ends. Per the germline V gene, CDR1 is MDHEN and CDR2 is SYDVKM. The CDR3 sequence: CASSPAKTLNTEAFF. In nucleotides, the CDR3 is TGTGCCAGCAGTCCCGCAAAGACACTGAACACTGAAGCTTTCTTT.

This chain links TRBV2 with TRBJ1-1; 11 nucleotides agree with TRBD1. CDR1 is SNHLY, CDR2 FYNNEI, per germline. With 4 bases clipped from V and 10 bases from J, the junction kept 17 bases outside the gene matches. The CDR3 runs 17 residues. DNA for the CDR3: TGTGCCAGCAGTGCCCCCGGGACAGGGGGTTCCACCTTCGGAGCTTTCTTT. Translation gives CASSAPGTGGSTFGAFF.

Worth noting for this clone: At one boundary the junction diverges from the germline segment, which might be a read error. The V call is TRBV6-5, the J call TRBJ1-1, with D possibly being TRBD1 (6 bases). Germline lookup yields CDR1 MNHEY and CDR2 SVGAGI. The CDR3 runs 14 residues. CDR3 sequence (DNA): TGTGCCAGCAAGATACAGGGTTTGAAAACTGAAGCTTTCTTT. Protein sequence: CASKIQGLKTEAFF.

The gene calls are TRBV7-6 and TRBJ2-1, with TRBD1 identical over 9 bases. Germline V gene lookup returns CDR1 SGHVS and CDR2 FNYEAQ. CDR3 length: 16 amino acids. J was trimmed by 5 bases and V by 2 bases; bases with no gene match: 7. The CDR3 here is CASSLRRDREDNEQFF. DNA for the CDR3: TGTGCCAGCAGCTTAAGGCGGGACAGGGAGGACAATGAGCAGTTCTTC.

This clone was seen a few times. V is TRBV19 and J is TRBJ1-3, with TRBD1 matching over 7 bases. The length of the CDR3 is 16 residues. The junction had 8 bases not matched to a gene; V was cut back by 6 bases and J by 0 bases. CDR1 and CDR2 (germline): LNHDA, SQIVND (reference sequence). The CDR3 coding sequence is TGTGCCAGTAGCGGGGCAGGGGGAGGCTCTGGAAACACCATATATTTT. The encoded protein is CASSGAGGGSGNTIYF.

The chain carries TRBV6-2 or TRBV6-3 and TRBJ1-2; D is unclear. Per germline, CDR1 MNHEY and CDR2 SVGEGT. The CDR3 runs 12 residues. V was trimmed by 5 bases and J by 8 bases, leaving 12 bases between them. The CDR3 DNA reads TGTGCCAGCAGTAACCCTCAGGTGGGCTACACCTTC. Encoded protein: CASSNPQVGYTF.

This clone came up once. The chain is built from TRBV3-1 (or the pseudogene TRBV3-2) and TRBJ2-7; 8 bases match TRBD2. The V gene's germline CDR1 is LGHDT and CDR2 YNNKEL (reference sequence). The CDR3 is 15 amino acids. The V gene end was trimmed by 4 bases and the J gene end by 7 bases; junction bases not matched to a gene: 12. CDR3 loop: CASSRGGAGEGEQYF. In DNA, the CDR3 is TGTGCCAGCAGCCGCGGGGGAGCGGGAGAGGGAGAGCAGTACTTC.

The chain carries TRBV18 and TRBJ1-2; D uncertain. CDR1 and CDR2 from the germline V gene are KGHSH and LQKENI. Trimming shortened V by 2 bases and J by 2 bases, and 12 bases separated the two germline ends. This CDR3 is built from 15 residues. The CDR3 DNA is TGTGCCAGCTCACCAATTCAGGTGTCGAACTATGGCTACACCTTC. The encoded protein is CASSPIQVSNYGYTF.

The chain uses TRBV4-1 and TRBJ2-7; TRBD1 aligns across 7 bases. Germline CDR1 is MGHRA and CDR2 is YSYEKL. The length of the CDR3 is 18 residues. J gave up 0 bases and V 4 bases, and 15 bases lay outside the gene matches. CDR3 sequence (DNA): TGCGCCAGCAGCCCAACAGGGGCAGGGCGGAGAAGCTCCTACGAGCAGTACTTC. Amino acids: CASSPTGAGRRSSYEQYF.

This clone was seen just once. The J gene is TRBJ2-5, the V gene TRBV7-9, with 8 bases that match TRBD2. Germline assignment: CDR1 SEHNR and CDR2 FQNEAQ (reference sequence). CDR3 length equals 16 residues. V dropped 5 bases and J dropped 2; count of bases not matched to a gene: 10. The CDR3 reads CASSPFLLAAQETQYF. CDR3 DNA sequence: TGTGCCAGCAGCCCGTTTTTACTAGCGGCACAAGAGACCCAGTACTTC.

CDR3 DNA sequence: TGTGCCAGCAGCTTAGTTTTCGGGAGGGCCTACAATGAGCAGTTCTTC. Translated, it gives CASSLVFGRAYNEQFF. The rearrangement links TRBV7-9 to TRBJ2-1, with 8 bases that match TRBD2. The length of the CDR3 is 16 residues. In germline, CDR1 is SEHNR, CDR2 FQNEAQ (reference sequence). V gave up 1 base and J gave up 2 bases; unmatched junction bases: 4.

This chain links TRBV3-1 (or the pseudogene TRBV3-2) with TRBJ1-1; unclear D gene. The CDR3 has 14 residues. Germline lookup yields CDR1 LGHDT and CDR2 YNNKEL (reference sequence). Trimming stripped 0 bases from V and 1 base from J, with 6 bases between. The CDR3 loop reads CASSQEGGNTEAFF. The CDR3 DNA sequence: TGTGCCAGCAGCCAAGAAGGAGGGAACACTGAAGCTTTCTTT.

The chain recombines TRBV4-1 with TRBJ2-1, with 13 bases identical to TRBD2. With V trimmed by 5 bases and J by 5 bases, 9 bases remained unmatched. Germline values: CDR1 MGHRA, CDR2 YSYEKL. The CDR3 consists of 17 residues. The CDR3, as DNA: TGCGCCAGCAGCTACCACCCCGGGACTAGCGGGAACAATGAGCAGTTCTTC. Protein: CASSYHPGTSGNNEQFF.

The V gene is TRBV2, the J gene TRBJ1-2, with TRBD1 identical over 11 bases. The germline V gene has CDR1 SNHLY and CDR2 FYNNEI. V shed 7 bases and J 2 bases; nucleotides not matched to a gene: 3. This CDR3 is built from 14 residues. The CDR3 nucleotides read TGTGCCAGCACAGGACAGGGGGCGAACTATGGCTACACCTTC. It translates to CASTGQGANYGYTF.

The chain couples TRBV19 to TRBJ1-1; maybe TRBD1 (6 bases). V was cut by 5 bases and J by 1 base, with 14 bases left in between. This CDR3 spans 15 amino acids. The V gene's germline CDR1 is LNHDA and CDR2 SQIVND (reference sequence). The CDR3 bases are TGTGCCAGTAGTCTCCTAGACAGGCGGAACACTGAAGCTTTCTTT. This gives the protein CASSLLDRRNTEAFF.

The chain combines TRBV11-3 with TRBJ2-1; possible D gene TRBD2, 6 bases. The CDR3 contains 16 residues. Germline V gene lookup returns CDR1 SGHNT and CDR2 YENEEA. V shed 0 bases and J shed 4 bases, with 13 bases lying between them. For the CDR3, the DNA is TGTGCCAGCAGCTTAGATCAGGTGGAGGGATACAATGAGCAGTTCTTC. Residues: CASSLDQVEGYNEQFF. Drawing the rest from reference TRBV11-3 and TRBJ2-1, the complete variable domain is EAGVVQSPRYKIIEKKQPVAFWCNPISGHNTLYWYLQNLGQGPELLIRYENEEAVDDSQLPKDRFSAERLKGVDSTLKIQPAELGDSAVYLCASSLDQVEGYNEQFFGPGTRLTVL.

The V gene is TRBV12-5, the J gene TRBJ2-2, with D possibly being TRBD1 (5 bases). The CDR3 loop spans 14 amino acids. From germline, CDR1 is LGHNT and CDR2 FRNRAP. V was cut by 1 base and J by 7 bases, with 10 bases left in between. The CDR3 DNA reads as TGTGCTAGTGGTTTGGGTCAGGGCGACGGGGAGCTGTTTTTT. This codes for CASGLGQGDGELFF.